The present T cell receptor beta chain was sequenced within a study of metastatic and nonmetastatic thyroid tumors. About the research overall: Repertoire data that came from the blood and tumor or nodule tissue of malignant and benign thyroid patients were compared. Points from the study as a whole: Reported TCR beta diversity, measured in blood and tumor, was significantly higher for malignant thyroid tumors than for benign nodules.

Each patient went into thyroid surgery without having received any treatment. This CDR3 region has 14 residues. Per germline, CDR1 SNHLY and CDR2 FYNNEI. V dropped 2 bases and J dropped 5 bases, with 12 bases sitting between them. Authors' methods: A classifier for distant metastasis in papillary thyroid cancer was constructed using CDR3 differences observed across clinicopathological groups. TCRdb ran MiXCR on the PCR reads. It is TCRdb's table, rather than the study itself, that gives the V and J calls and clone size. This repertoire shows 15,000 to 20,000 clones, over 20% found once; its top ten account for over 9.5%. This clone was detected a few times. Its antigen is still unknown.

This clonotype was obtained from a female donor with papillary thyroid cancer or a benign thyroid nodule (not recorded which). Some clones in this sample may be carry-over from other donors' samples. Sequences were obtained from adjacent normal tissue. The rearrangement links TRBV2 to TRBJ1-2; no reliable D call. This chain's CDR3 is CASSETRRPYGYTF. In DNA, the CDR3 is TGTGCCAGCAGTGAAACCCGCCGTCCTTATGGCTACACCTTC.